This entry concerns a single T cell receptor beta chain. The antigen is unknown. Expressed TCRB transcripts got sequenced, as all isolated RNA was reverse transcribed. Some clones are missing from TCRdb's copy, which holds only in-frame ones; the method was immunoSEQ multiplex PCR. The table has roughly 180,000 clones, about 13% seen once. The J segment lost 8 bases and the V segment lost 6 bases, leaving 7 bases of the junction unmatched. The germline CDR1 and CDR2 sequences are SEHNR and FQNEAQ (reference sequence). This CDR3 has 14 residues. These data come from a study of beta chain features in type 1 diabetes. Notes on the study in general: Researchers cautioned that cDNA sequencing could over-represent cells with high TCR expression. No resolution was reached here on whether HLA type influences TCRB rearrangement.

The TCR originated in a woman aged 18-29 years in good health. Input material: central memory CD4+ T cells from blood. V gene TRBV7-9 combines with J gene TRBJ1-4; the match to TRBD1 covers 9 bases. CDR3 coding DNA: TGTGCCAGCAGTCGCGGGACAGGGAAGGAAAAACTGTTTTTT. Amino acids: CASSRGTGKEKLFF.